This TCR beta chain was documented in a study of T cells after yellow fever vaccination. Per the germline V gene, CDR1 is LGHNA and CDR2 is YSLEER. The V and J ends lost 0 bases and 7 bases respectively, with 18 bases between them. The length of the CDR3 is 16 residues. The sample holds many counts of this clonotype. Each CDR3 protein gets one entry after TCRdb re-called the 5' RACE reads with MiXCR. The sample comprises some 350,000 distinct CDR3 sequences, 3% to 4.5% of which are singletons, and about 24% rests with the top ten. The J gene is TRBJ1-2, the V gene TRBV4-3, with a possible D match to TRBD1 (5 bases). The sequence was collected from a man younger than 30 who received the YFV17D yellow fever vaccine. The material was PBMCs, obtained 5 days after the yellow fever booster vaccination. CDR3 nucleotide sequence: TGCGCCAGCAGCCAAGATGTGGGGCCCCGGGATGGTGGCTACACCTTC. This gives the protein CASSQDVGPRDGGYTF.